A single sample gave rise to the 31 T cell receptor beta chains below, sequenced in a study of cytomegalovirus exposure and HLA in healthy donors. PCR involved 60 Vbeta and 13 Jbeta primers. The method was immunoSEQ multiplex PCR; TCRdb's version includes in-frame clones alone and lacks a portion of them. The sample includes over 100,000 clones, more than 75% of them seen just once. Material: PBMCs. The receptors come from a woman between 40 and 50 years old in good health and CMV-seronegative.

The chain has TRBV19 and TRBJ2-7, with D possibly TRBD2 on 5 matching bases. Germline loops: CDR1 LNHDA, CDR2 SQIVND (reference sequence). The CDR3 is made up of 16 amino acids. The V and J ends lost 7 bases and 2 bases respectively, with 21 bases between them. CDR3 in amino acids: CASMTQREVAPYEQYF. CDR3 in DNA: TGTGCCAGTATGACCCAGAGGGAAGTGGCGCCCTACGAGCAGTACTTC.

The CDR3 loop reads CATSGRTESYEQFF. CDR3 coding DNA: TGTGCCACCAGCGGCCGGACTGAATCGTATGAGCAGTTCTTC. This sequence joins TRBV15 and TRBJ2-1; D possibly corresponds to TRBD2 (5 bases). This CDR3 is built from 14 residues. Trimming cost V 5 bases and J 8 bases, with 16 bases left between them. Germline CDR1 reads LNHNV; CDR2 reads YYDKDF (reference sequence).

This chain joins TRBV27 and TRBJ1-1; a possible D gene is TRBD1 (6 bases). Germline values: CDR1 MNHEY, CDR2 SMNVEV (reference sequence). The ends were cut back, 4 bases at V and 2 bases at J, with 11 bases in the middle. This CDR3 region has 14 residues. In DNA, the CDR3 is TGTGCCAGCAGTTCCGACAGGATAAACACTGAAGCTTTCTTT. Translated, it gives CASSSDRINTEAFF.

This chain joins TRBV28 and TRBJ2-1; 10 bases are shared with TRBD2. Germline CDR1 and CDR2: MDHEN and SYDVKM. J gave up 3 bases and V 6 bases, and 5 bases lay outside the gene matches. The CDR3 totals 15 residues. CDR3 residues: CASRTLAGGYNEQFF. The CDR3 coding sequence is TGTGCCAGCAGGACCTTAGCGGGAGGCTACAATGAGCAGTTCTTC.

The CDR3 here is CASSLLIREDTGELFF. CDR3 in DNA: TGTGCCAGCAGTTTATTGATTCGGGAGGACACCGGGGAGCTGTTTTTT. This rearrangement joins TRBV27 to TRBJ2-2; 7 bases are a match to TRBD2. Germline V gene lookup returns CDR1 MNHEY and CDR2 SMNVEV (reference sequence). The ends lost 1 base at V and 3 bases at J; junction bases unmatched: 5. The CDR3 totals 16 residues.

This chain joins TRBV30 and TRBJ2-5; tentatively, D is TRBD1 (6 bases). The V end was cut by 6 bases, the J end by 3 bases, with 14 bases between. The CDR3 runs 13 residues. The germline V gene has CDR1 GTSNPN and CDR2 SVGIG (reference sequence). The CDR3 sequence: CACARDNEETQYF. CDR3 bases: TGTGCCTGTGCCCGGGACAACGAAGAGACCCAGTACTTC.

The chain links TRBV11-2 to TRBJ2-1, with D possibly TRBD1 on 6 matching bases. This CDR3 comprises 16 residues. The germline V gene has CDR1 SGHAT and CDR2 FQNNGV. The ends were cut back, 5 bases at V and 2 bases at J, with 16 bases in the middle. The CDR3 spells CASSLDSLYPYNEQFF. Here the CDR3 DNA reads TGTGCCAGCAGCCTGGACAGCCTCTATCCCTACAATGAGCAGTTCTTC.

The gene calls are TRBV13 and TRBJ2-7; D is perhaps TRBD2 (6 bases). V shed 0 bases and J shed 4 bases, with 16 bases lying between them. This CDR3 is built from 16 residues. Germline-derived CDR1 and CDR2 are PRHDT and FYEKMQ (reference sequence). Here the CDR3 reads CASSLGLAYETYEQYF. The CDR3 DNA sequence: TGTGCCAGCAGCTTAGGCCTAGCGTACGAAACTTACGAGCAGTACTTC.

CDR3 bases: TGCGCCAGCAGCCAGGAGCGGGGGACAGGGAACCTTAATGAAAAACTGTTTTTT. It is translated as CASSQERGTGNLNEKLFF. The V call is TRBV4-1, the J call TRBJ1-4; TRBD1 aligns across 9 bases. Trimming took 3 bases from V and 4 from J; bases not matched to a gene: 12. The CDR3 has 18 amino acids. Germline values: CDR1 MGHRA, CDR2 YSYEKL.

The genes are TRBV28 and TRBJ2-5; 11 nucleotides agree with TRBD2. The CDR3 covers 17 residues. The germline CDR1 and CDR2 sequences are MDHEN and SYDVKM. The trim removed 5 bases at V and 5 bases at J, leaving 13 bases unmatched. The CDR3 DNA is TGTGCCAGCAGTACTAGCGGGAGTCTTGTGGGATCTGAGACCCAGTACTTC. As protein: CASSTSGSLVGSETQYF.

The chain's CDR3 is CATSRVLTDRAYGYTF. CDR3 nucleotide sequence: TGTGCCACCAGCAGAGTGCTCACAGACAGAGCCTATGGCTACACCTTC. The V gene is TRBV15, the J gene TRBJ1-2, with D possibly TRBD1 on 5 matching bases. Germline-derived CDR1 and CDR2 are LNHNV and YYDKDF (reference sequence). The CDR3 is 16 residues long. V was pared by 1 base and J by 4 bases, with 16 bases between.

As DNA, the CDR3 is TGTGCCAGCTCCCCGCAGGGTCATGAGCAGTTCTTC. Translation gives CASSPQGHEQFF. The J gene is TRBJ2-1, the V gene TRBV18, with D possibly TRBD1 on 5 matching bases. Trimming took off 6 bases at V and 8 bases at J, with 11 bases between the two ends. The CDR3 has 12 residues. Per germline, CDR1 KGHSH and CDR2 LQKENI.

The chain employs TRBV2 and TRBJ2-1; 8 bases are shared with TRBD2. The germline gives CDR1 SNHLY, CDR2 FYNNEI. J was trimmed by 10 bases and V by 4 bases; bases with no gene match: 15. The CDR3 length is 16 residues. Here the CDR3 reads CASSVNGLAGPEEQFF. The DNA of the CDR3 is TGTGCCAGCAGTGTCAATGGGCTAGCGGGCCCCGAGGAGCAGTTCTTC.

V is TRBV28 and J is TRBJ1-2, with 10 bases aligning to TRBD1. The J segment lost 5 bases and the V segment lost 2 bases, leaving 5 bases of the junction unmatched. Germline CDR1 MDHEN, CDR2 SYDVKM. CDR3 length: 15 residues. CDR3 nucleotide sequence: TGTGCCAGCAGTTTAATCGGGACAGGGGTATATGGCTACACCTTC. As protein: CASSLIGTGVYGYTF.

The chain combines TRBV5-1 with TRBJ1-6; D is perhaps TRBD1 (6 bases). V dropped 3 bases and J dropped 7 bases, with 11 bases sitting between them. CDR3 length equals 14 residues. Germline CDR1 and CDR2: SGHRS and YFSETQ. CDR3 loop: CASSSGHQNSPLHF. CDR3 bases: TGCGCCAGCAGCTCGGGACACCAGAATTCACCCCTCCACTTT.

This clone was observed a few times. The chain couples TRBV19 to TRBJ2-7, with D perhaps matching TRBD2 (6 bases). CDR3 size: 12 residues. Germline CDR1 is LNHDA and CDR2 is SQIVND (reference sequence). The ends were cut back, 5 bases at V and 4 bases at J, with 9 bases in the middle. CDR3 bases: TGTGCCAGTAGTGCCGCGGGATACGAGCAGTACTTC. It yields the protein CASSAAGYEQYF.

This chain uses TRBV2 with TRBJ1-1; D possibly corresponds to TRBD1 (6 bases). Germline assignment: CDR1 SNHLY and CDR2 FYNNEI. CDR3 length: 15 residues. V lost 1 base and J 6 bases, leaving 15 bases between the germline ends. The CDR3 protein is CASSEGGQGFPEAFF. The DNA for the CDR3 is TGTGCCAGCAGTGAAGGCGGGCAGGGGTTCCCTGAAGCTTTCTTT.

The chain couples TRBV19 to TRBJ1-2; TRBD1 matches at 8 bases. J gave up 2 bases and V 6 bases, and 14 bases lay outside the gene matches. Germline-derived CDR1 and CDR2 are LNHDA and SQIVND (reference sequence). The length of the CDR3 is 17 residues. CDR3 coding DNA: TGTGCCAGTAGGACGACAGGGGTCTTATTTAGCAACTATGGCTACACCTTC. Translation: CASRTTGVLFSNYGYTF.

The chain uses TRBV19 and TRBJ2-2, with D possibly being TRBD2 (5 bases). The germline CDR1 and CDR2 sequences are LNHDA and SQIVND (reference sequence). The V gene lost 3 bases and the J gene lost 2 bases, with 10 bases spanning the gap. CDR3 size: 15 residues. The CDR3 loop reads CASSIAGVNTGELFF. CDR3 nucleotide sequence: TGTGCCAGTAGTATCGCGGGCGTAAACACCGGGGAGCTGTTTTTT. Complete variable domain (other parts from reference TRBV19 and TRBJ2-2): DGGITQSPKYLFRKEGQNVTLSCEQNLNHDAMYWYRQDPGQGLRLIYYSQIVNDFQKGDIAEGYSVSREKKESFPLTVTSAQKNPTAFYLCASSIAGVNTGELFFGEGSRLTVL.

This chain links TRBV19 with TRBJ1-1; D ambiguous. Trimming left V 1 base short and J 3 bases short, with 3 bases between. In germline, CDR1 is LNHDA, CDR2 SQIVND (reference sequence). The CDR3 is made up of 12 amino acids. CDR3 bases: TGTGCCAGTAGTATAGGGCACACTGAAGCTTTCTTT. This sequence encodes CASSIGHTEAFF.

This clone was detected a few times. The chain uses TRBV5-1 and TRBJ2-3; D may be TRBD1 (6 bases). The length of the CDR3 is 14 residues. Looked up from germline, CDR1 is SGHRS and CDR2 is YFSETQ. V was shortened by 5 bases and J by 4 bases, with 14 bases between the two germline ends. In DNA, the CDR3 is TGCGCCAGCAGAACAGGGAATAACGCAGATACGCAGTATTTT. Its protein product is CASRTGNNADTQYF.

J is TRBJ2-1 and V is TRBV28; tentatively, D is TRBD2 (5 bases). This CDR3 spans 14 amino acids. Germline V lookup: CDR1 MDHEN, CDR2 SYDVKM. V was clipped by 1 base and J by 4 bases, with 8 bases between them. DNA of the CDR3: TGTGCCAGCAGTTTATCCGGACTGTACAATGAGCAGTTCTTC. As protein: CASSLSGLYNEQFF.

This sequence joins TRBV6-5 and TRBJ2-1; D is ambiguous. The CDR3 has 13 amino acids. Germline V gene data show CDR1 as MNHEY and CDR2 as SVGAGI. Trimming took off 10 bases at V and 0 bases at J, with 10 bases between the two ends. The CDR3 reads CATQYSSYNEQFF. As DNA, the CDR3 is TGTGCCACCCAATATAGCTCCTACAATGAGCAGTTCTTC.

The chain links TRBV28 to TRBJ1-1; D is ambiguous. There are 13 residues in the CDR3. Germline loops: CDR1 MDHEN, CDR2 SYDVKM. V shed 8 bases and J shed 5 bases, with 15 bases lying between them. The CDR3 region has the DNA TGTGCCAGCGCCCCGGGAACGTGGACTGAAGCTTTCTTT. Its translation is CASAPGTWTEAFF.

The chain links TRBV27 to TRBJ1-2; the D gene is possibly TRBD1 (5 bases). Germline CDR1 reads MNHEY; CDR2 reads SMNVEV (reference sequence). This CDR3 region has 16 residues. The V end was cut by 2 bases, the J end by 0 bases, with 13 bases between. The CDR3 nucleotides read TGTGCCAGCAGTTTACGGCAGGGCGGATCTAACTATGGCTACACCTTC. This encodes CASSLRQGGSNYGYTF.

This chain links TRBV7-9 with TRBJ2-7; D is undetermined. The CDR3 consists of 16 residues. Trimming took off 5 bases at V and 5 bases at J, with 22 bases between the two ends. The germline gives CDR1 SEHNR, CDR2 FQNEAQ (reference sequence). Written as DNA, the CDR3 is TGTGCCAGCAGCCCTCTTGGCGGAGTATCTGACGACGAGCAGTACTTC. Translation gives CASSPLGGVSDDEQYF.

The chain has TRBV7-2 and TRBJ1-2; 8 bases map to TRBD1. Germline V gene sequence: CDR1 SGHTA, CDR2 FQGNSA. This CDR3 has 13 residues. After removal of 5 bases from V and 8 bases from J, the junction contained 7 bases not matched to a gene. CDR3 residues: CASSLDREGGYTF. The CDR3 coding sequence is TGTGCCAGCAGCCTGGACAGGGAGGGGGGCTACACCTTC.

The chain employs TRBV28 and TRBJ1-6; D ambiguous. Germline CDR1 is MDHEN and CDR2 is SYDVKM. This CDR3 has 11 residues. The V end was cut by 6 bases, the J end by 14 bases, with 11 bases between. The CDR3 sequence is CASSSSRALHF. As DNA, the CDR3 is TGTGCCAGCAGCTCTTCTAGAGCCCTCCACTTT.

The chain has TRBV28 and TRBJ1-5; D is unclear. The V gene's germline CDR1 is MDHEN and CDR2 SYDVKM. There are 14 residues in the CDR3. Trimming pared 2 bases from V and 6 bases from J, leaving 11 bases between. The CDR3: CASSLRFGIQPQHF. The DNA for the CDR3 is TGTGCCAGCAGTTTAAGGTTCGGGATTCAGCCCCAGCATTTT.

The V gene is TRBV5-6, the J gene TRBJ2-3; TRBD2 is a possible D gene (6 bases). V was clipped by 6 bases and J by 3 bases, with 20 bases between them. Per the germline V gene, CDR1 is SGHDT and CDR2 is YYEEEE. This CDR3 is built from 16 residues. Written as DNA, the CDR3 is TGTGCCAGCAAAACGAGGGGACTGAGGGATACAGATACGCAGTATTTT. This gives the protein CASKTRGLRDTDTQYF.

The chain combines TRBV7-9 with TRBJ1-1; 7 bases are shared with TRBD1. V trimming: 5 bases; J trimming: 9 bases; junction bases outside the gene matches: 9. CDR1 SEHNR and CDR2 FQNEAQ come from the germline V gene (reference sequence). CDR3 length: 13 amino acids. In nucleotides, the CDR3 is TGTGCCAGCAGCGCCGGCCGGGACAGTAAAGCTTTCTTT. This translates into CASSAGRDSKAFF.